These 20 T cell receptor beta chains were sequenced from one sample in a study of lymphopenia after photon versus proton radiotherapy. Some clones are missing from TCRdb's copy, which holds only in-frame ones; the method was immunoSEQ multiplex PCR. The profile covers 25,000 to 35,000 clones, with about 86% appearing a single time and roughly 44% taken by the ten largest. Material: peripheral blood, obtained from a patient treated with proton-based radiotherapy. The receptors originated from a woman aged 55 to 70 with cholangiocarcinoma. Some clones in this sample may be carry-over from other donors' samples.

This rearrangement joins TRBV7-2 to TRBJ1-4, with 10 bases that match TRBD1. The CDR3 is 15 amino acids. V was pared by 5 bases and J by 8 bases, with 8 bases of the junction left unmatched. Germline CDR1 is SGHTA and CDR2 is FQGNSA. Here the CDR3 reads CASSPTGGVLEKLFF. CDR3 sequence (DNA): TGTGCCAGCAGCCCGACAGGGGGCGTGTTGGAAAAACTGTTTTTT.

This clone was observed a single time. The CDR3 nucleotides read TGTGCCAGCAGCCTGACTAGCGGGCCGTCGGGGGAGCAGTACTTC. The encoded protein is CASSLTSGPSGEQYF. The chain combines TRBV6-5 with TRBJ2-7, with TRBD2 matching 10 bases. Germline values: CDR1 MNHEY, CDR2 SVGAGI. The CDR3 is 15 residues long. J was trimmed by 7 bases and V by 6 bases; bases with no gene match: 12.

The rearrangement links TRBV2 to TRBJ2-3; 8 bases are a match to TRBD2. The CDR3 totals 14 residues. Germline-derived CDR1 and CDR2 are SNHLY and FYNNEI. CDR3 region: CVDGGGFDTDTQYF. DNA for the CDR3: TGTGTAGACGGCGGGGGGTTTGATACAGATACGCAGTATTTT.

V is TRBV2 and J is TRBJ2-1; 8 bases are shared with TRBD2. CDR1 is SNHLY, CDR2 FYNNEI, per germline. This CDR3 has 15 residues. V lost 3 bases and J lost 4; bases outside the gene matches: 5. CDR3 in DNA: TGTGCCAGCAGTGAGTCTAGCGGGTCTTACAATGAGCAGTTCTTC. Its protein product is CASSESSGSYNEQFF.

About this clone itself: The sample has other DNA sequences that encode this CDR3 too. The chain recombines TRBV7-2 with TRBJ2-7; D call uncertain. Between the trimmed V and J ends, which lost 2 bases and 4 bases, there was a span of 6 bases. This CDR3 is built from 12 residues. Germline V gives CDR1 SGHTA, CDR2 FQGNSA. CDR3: CASSLLGYEQYF. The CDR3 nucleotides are TGTGCCAGCAGCTTATTGGGGTACGAGCAGTACTTC.

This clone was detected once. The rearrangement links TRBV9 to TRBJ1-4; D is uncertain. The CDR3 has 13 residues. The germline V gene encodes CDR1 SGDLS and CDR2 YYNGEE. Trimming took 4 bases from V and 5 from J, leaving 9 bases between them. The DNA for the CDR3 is TGTGCCAGCAGCTCCGGGGTCAATGAAAAACTGTTTTTT. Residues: CASSSGVNEKLFF.

The CDR3 reads CAWTNLHRADYEQYF. CDR3 sequence (DNA): TGTGCCTGGACCAACCTCCACCGAGCTGACTACGAGCAGTACTTC. The gene calls are TRBV30 and TRBJ2-7; no firm D call. Deletions cut 4 bases from V and 3 bases from J, with 19 bases between. The CDR3 spans 15 residues. In germline, CDR1 is GTSNPN, CDR2 SVGIG (reference sequence).

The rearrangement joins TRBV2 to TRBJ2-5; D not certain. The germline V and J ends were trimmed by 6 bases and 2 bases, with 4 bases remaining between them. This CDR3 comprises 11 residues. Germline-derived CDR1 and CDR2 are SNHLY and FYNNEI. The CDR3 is CASSVQETQYF. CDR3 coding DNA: TGTGCCAGCAGCGTGCAAGAGACCCAGTACTTC. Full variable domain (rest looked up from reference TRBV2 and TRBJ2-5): EPEVTQTPSHQVTQMGQEVILRCVPISNHLYFYWYRQILGQKVEFLVSFYNNEISEKSEIFDDQFSVERPDGSNFTLKIRSTKLEDSAMYFCASSVQETQYFGPGTRLLVL.

CDR3 loop: CASSLAAGVQNEQFF. CDR3 bases: TGTGCCAGCAGCTTGGCAGCGGGGGTTCAAAATGAGCAGTTCTTC. The chain carries TRBV7-2 and TRBJ2-1, with 8 bases fitting TRBD2. Germline values: CDR1 SGHTA, CDR2 FQGNSA. This CDR3 region has 15 residues. V shed 3 bases and J 7 bases; nucleotides not matched to a gene: 8.

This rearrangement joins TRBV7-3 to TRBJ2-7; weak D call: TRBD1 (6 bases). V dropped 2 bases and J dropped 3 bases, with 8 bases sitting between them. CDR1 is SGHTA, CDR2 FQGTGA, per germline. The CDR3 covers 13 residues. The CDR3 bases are TGTGCCAGCAGCTTAGGGGGCCTCTACGAGCAGTACTTC. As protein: CASSLGGLYEQYF.

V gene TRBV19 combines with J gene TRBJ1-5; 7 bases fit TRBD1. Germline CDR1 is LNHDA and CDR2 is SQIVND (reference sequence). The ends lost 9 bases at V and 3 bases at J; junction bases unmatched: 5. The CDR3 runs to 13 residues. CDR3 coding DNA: TGTGCCAGCTCCGACAGGGTCAATCAGCCCCAGCATTTT. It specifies CASSDRVNQPQHF.

The CDR3 DNA reads TGTGCCAGCAGCTTAGAACAGGGTAGCACAGATACGCAGTATTTT. This encodes CASSLEQGSTDTQYF. This rearrangement joins TRBV7-2 to TRBJ2-3; D possibly corresponds to TRBD1 (6 bases). The germline gives CDR1 SGHTA, CDR2 FQGNSA. This CDR3 has 15 residues. V was clipped by 1 base and J by 0 bases, with 8 bases between them.

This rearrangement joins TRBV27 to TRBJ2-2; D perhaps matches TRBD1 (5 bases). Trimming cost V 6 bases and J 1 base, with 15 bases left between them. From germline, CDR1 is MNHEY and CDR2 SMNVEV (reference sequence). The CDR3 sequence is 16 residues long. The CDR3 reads CASSRWVGQNTGELFF. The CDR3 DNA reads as TGTGCCAGCAGCCGATGGGTCGGACAGAACACCGGGGAGCTGTTTTTT.

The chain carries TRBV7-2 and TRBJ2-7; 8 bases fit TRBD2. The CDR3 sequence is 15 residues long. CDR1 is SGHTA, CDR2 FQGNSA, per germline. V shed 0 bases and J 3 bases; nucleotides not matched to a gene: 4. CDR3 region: CASSLAIAGYYEQYF. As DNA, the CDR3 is TGTGCCAGCAGCTTAGCAATAGCGGGGTACTACGAGCAGTACTTC.

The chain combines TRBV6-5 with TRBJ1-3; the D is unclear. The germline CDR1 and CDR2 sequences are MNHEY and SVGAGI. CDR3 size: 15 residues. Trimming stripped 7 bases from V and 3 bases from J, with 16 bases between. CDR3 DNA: TGTGCCAGCACGAGGGAGGGTTTAGTTGGAAACACCATATATTTT. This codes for CASTREGLVGNTIYF.

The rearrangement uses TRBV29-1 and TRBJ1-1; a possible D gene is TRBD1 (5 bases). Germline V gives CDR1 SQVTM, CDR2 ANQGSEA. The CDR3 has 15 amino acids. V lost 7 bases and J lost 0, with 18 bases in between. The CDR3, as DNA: TGCAGCGCCCGGGGGGGATGGGGCATGAACACTGAAGCTTTCTTT. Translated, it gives CSARGGWGMNTEAFF.

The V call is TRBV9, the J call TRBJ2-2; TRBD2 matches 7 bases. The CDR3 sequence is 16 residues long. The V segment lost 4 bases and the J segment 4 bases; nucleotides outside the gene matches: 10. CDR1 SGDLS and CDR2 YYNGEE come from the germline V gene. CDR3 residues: CASSPQRGGGTGELFF. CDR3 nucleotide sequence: TGTGCCAGCAGCCCTCAGCGGGGAGGCGGCACCGGGGAGCTGTTTTTT.

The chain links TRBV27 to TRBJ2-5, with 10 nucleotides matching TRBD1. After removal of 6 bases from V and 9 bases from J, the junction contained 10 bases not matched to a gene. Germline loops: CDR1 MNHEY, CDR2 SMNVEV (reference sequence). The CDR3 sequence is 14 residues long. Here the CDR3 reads CASSMGQGSRAQYF. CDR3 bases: TGTGCCAGCAGCATGGGACAGGGGTCCCGCGCCCAGTACTTC.

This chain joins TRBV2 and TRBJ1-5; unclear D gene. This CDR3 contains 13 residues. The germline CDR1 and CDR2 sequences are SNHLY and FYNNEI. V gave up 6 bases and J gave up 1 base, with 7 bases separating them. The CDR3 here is CASRPDSNQPQHF. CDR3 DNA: TGTGCCAGCAGACCTGACAGCAATCAGCCCCAGCATTTT.

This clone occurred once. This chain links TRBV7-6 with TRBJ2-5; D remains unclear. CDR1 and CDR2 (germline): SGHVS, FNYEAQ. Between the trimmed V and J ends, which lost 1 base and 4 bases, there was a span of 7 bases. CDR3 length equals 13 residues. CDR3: CASSLGQRETQYF. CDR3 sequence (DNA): TGTGCCAGCAGCTTAGGACAAAGAGAGACCCAGTACTTC.